Presented here are 27 T cell receptor beta chains from one specimen sequenced in a study of blood T cell repertoires in COVID-19 (dated by TCRdb to between 2020 and 2021). Receptor amplification or capture employed the immunoSEQ multiplex PCR assay. Held by TCRdb, this immuneACCESS table contains in-frame sequences only and omits some clones. Under half of the omission traces to an unresolved V gene where checked; the cause of the rest is unknown. The sample has 100,000 to 150,000 clones on record, about 80% of them singletons. The top ten constitute about 3.8% of the sample. Input material: peripheral blood. Receptor source: a woman aged 45-65 years with acute or convalescent COVID-19.

The chain joins TRBV12-5 to TRBJ2-7, with 8 bases identical to TRBD1. The V gene's germline CDR1 is LGHNT and CDR2 FRNRAP. V lost 7 bases, J lost 3 bases, and 14 bases stayed unmatched. This CDR3 comprises 16 residues. Here the CDR3 reads CASAETWTGRSYEQYF. The CDR3, as DNA: TGTGCTAGTGCCGAAACATGGACAGGGCGAAGCTACGAGCAGTACTTC.

In its sample, this clone was seen once. The chain has TRBV9 and TRBJ2-5, with 7 positions matching TRBD1. CDR1 and CDR2 (germline): SGDLS, YYNGEE. V was clipped by 4 bases and J by 3 bases; unmatched bases: 3. The CDR3 has 13 residues. The CDR3 reads CASSTDREETQYF. As DNA, the CDR3 is TGTGCCAGCAGCACTGACAGGGAAGAGACCCAGTACTTC.

The gene calls are TRBV15 and TRBJ1-1; weak D call: TRBD1 (5 bases). With 8 bases removed from V and 6 bases from J, the gap between germline ends came to 13 bases. There are 12 residues in the CDR3. The germline gives CDR1 LNHNV, CDR2 YYDKDF (reference sequence). For the CDR3, the DNA is TGTGCCACCCGAATAGAAGGGGCTGAAGCTTTCTTT. It translates to CATRIEGAEAFF.

The chain employs TRBV6-6 and TRBJ2-2; D may be TRBD1 (5 bases). V was trimmed by 6 bases and J by 4 bases, leaving 15 bases between them. This CDR3 has 15 residues. Germline V CDR1 and CDR2: MNHNY, SVGAGI (reference sequence). The CDR3 coding sequence is TGTGCCAGCAGCACCCTTGGGGCCCCCACCGGGGAGCTGTTTTTT. Translated: CASSTLGAPTGELFF.

This rearrangement joins TRBV12-3 or TRBV12-4 to TRBJ1-2; 7 nucleotides agree with TRBD1. CDR3 length: 13 residues. V lost 0 bases and J lost 8; bases outside the gene matches: 3. CDR3 bases: TGTGCCAGCAGTTTAGCAGGGGGCTTAGGCTACACCTTC. This codes for CASSLAGGLGYTF.

The V gene is TRBV19, the J gene TRBJ1-1; D is ambiguous. Germline V gives CDR1 LNHDA, CDR2 SQIVND (reference sequence). The CDR3 totals 14 residues. Trimming shortened V by 5 bases and J by 2 bases, and 12 bases separated the two germline ends. The DNA for the CDR3 is TGTGCCAGTAGTTTAACGTCAGGAAACACTGAAGCTTTCTTT. Translation gives CASSLTSGNTEAFF.

Ten or more counts support this clone. The J gene is TRBJ2-5, the V gene TRBV28; D is undetermined. The length of the CDR3 is 12 residues. CDR1 is MDHEN and CDR2 is SYDVKM in the germline V gene. The CDR3 DNA reads as TGTGCTACCATTGACCCGCGCGAGGCCCAGTACTTC. This codes for CATIDPREAQYF.

The rearrangement links TRBV6-2 or TRBV6-3 to TRBJ1-4; D not certain. V lost 4 bases to trimming and J lost 0 bases, with 6 bases between them. The CDR3 sequence is 14 residues long. Germline CDR1 and CDR2: MNHEY and SVGEGT. DNA of the CDR3: TGTGCCAGCAGTTCGTCTGCAACTAATGAAAAACTGTTTTTT. It yields the protein CASSSSATNEKLFF.

In its sample, this clone was seen a few times. The rearrangement uses TRBV7-3 and TRBJ2-2; the match to TRBD1 covers 7 bases. This CDR3 is built from 15 residues. V lost 5 bases and J lost 0; bases outside the gene matches: 3. Looked up from germline, CDR1 is SGHTA and CDR2 is FQGTGA. Written as DNA, the CDR3 is TGTGCCAGCAGCCTCCAGGGGGCGAACACCGGGGAGCTGTTTTTT. It encodes CASSLQGANTGELFF.

In its sample, this clone was seen once. The chain combines TRBV28 with TRBJ2-5, with 13 bases fitting TRBD2. This CDR3 has 14 amino acids. Trimming at V came to 8 bases and at J to 4 bases, leaving 4 bases not matched to a gene. Germline CDR1 reads MDHEN; CDR2 reads SYDVKM. DNA for the CDR3: TGTGCCAGCCGACTAGCGGGAGGCAGAGAGACCCAGTACTTC. Protein: CASRLAGGRETQYF.

The chain joins TRBV19 to TRBJ1-3, with D unclear. The CDR3 is made up of 15 amino acids. Germline-derived CDR1 and CDR2 are LNHDA and SQIVND (reference sequence). V shed 1 base and J shed 2 bases, with 9 bases lying between them. DNA of the CDR3: TGTGCCAGTAGTATAGTATCGGTAACTGGAAACACCATATATTTT. It is translated as CASSIVSVTGNTIYF.

The sample holds a few counts of this clone. This chain links TRBV2 with TRBJ1-2; D not certain. Germline V gives CDR1 SNHLY, CDR2 FYNNEI. This CDR3 has 16 residues. The V and J ends lost 7 bases and 0 bases respectively, with 18 bases between them. DNA of the CDR3: TGTGCCAGCAAGCAACTATTAATCATTGCTAACTATGGCTACACCTTC. Protein product: CASKQLLIIANYGYTF.

The chain couples TRBV28 to TRBJ2-5; D call uncertain. CDR3 length equals 12 residues. The V end was cut by 4 bases, the J end by 0 bases, with 3 bases between. CDR1 MDHEN and CDR2 SYDVKM come from the germline V gene. CDR3 amino acids: CASSSYQETQYF. In DNA form, the CDR3 reads TGTGCCAGCAGTTCGTACCAAGAGACCCAGTACTTC.

V gene TRBV2 combines with J gene TRBJ2-2; the match to TRBD1 covers 7 bases. Germline V gene lookup returns CDR1 SNHLY and CDR2 FYNNEI. V shed 6 bases, J shed 2 bases, and the junction held 6 bases outside the gene matches. The CDR3 has 15 amino acids. The CDR3 sequence is CASRPTGSNTGELFF. In DNA form, the CDR3 reads TGTGCCAGCAGACCGACAGGGTCCAACACCGGGGAGCTGTTTTTT.

The chain employs TRBV5-1 and TRBJ1-3, with 8 bases that match TRBD1. Losses at the gene ends were 4 bases for V and 2 bases for J; bases not matched to a gene: 8. CDR1 and CDR2 from the germline V gene are SGHRS and YFSETQ. The CDR3 has 16 amino acids. The CDR3 loop reads CASSQNSGGTGNTIYF. The CDR3 bases are TGCGCCAGCAGCCAAAACTCAGGGGGCACTGGAAACACCATATATTTT.

The chain recombines TRBV20-1 with TRBJ1-6, with D tentatively TRBD1 (5 bases). Germline CDR1 is DFQATT and CDR2 is SNEGSKA (reference sequence). The CDR3 has 14 residues. Trimming pared 3 bases from V and 9 bases from J, leaving 15 bases between. The CDR3 reads CSASRQTVGSPLHF. CDR3 nucleotide sequence: TGCAGTGCTAGTCGACAGACCGTAGGTTCACCCCTCCACTTT.

CDR3 nucleotide sequence: TGTGCCAGCAGTGAATCACAGAGCCTCCAAGCTTTCTTT. Its protein is CASSESQSLQAFF. The rearrangement links TRBV2 to TRBJ1-1; D is unclear. This CDR3 contains 13 residues. Trimming left V 2 bases short and J 9 bases short, with 13 bases between. Germline V gene sequence: CDR1 SNHLY, CDR2 FYNNEI.

The chain is built from TRBV27 and TRBJ1-1; D unclear. There are 13 residues in the CDR3. Germline lookup yields CDR1 MNHEY and CDR2 SMNVEV (reference sequence). V gave up 5 bases and J gave up 5 bases, with 12 bases separating them. CDR3 amino acids: CASSPLGKTEAFF. CDR3 bases: TGTGCCAGCAGTCCCCTCGGGAAAACTGAAGCTTTCTTT.

The V and J genes are TRBV14 and TRBJ1-3; D is unclear. CDR3 size: 14 residues. Germline V gene sequence: CDR1 SGHDN, CDR2 FVKESK. V was clipped by 2 bases and J by 1 base, with 6 bases between them. The CDR3 reads CASSQILSGNTIYF. CDR3 DNA: TGTGCCAGCAGCCAAATTCTGTCTGGAAACACCATATATTTT. Based on the CDR3 plus reference TRBV14 and TRBJ1-3, the full variable domain is EAGVTQFPSHSVIEKGQTVTLRCDPISGHDNLYWYRRVMGKEIKFLLHFVKESKQDESGMPNNRFLAERTGGTYSTLKVQPAELEDSGVYFCASSQILSGNTIYFGEGSWLTVV.

The chain carries TRBV5-1 and TRBJ2-2; 11 bases are a match to TRBD2. This CDR3 is 16 amino acids long. The germline gives CDR1 SGHRS, CDR2 YFSETQ. Trimming took 0 bases from V and 5 from J; bases not matched to a gene: 3. CDR3 protein: CASSLALAGETGELFF. Here the CDR3 DNA reads TGCGCCAGCAGCTTGGCACTAGCGGGGGAGACCGGGGAGCTGTTTTTT.

This chain links TRBV24-1 with TRBJ2-1; TRBD2 agrees at 8 bases. The CDR3 length is 14 residues. CDR1 is KGHDR, CDR2 SFDVKD, per germline. V gave up 5 bases and J gave up 6 bases; unmatched junction bases: 5. CDR3 region: CATSVSGGGNEQFF. DNA of the CDR3: TGTGCCACCAGTGTGAGCGGGGGCGGCAATGAGCAGTTCTTC.

The CDR3 reads CSVEDPDRAETQYF. In DNA form, the CDR3 reads TGCAGCGTTGAAGATCCCGACAGAGCGGAGACCCAGTACTTC. This chain joins TRBV29-1 and TRBJ2-5; maybe TRBD1 (5 bases). CDR1 is SQVTM and CDR2 is ANQGSEA in the germline V gene. This CDR3 contains 14 residues. V was trimmed by 0 bases and J by 5 bases, leaving 13 bases between them.

The V call is TRBV5-1, the J call TRBJ2-1; TRBD2 matches 11 bases. CDR1 is SGHRS and CDR2 is YFSETQ in the germline V gene. The J segment lost 5 bases and the V segment lost 7 bases, leaving 11 bases of the junction unmatched. The CDR3 covers 16 residues. The CDR3 bases are TGCGCCAGCGGACCTAGCGGGGGGAATGCCCACAATGAGCAGTTCTTC. Protein product: CASGPSGGNAHNEQFF.

The DNA of the CDR3 is TGTGCCAGCAGCAAACTAGGCAGCTCTGGAAACACCATATATTTT. Translation: CASSKLGSSGNTIYF. This rearrangement joins TRBV21-1 to TRBJ1-3. TRBV21-1 is assigned pseudogene status. The length of the CDR3 is 15 residues.

This clone was seen a handful of times. The V call is TRBV10-2, the J call TRBJ1-2; 9 bases match TRBD1. This CDR3 region has 14 residues. The V and J ends lost 6 bases and 7 bases, in that order; junction bases with no gene match: 9. CDR1 WSHSY and CDR2 SAAADI come from the germline V gene. The CDR3 DNA is TGCGCCAGCAGGGCCACAGGGGGCAGGGGTGGCTACACCTTC. Amino acid sequence: CASRATGGRGGYTF.

The chain is built from TRBV4-1 and TRBJ2-5; perhaps TRBD1 as D (6 bases). The V end lost 1 base, the J end lost 2 bases, and 11 bases lay between the germline ends. Germline CDR1 is MGHRA and CDR2 is YSYEKL. CDR3 size: 15 residues. CDR3 nucleotide sequence: TGCGCCAGCAGCCAAGGGAGGACAGCACAAGAGACCCAGTACTTC. Translating gives CASSQGRTAQETQYF.

The rearrangement joins TRBV14 to TRBJ2-7; 10 nucleotides align to TRBD1. The germline V gene encodes CDR1 SGHDN and CDR2 FVKESK. Trimming took 4 bases from V and 4 from J; bases not matched to a gene: 4. The length of the CDR3 is 14 residues. This CDR3 reads CASSPGTGVYEQYF. In DNA form, the CDR3 reads TGTGCCAGCAGCCCCGGGACAGGGGTATACGAGCAGTACTTC.